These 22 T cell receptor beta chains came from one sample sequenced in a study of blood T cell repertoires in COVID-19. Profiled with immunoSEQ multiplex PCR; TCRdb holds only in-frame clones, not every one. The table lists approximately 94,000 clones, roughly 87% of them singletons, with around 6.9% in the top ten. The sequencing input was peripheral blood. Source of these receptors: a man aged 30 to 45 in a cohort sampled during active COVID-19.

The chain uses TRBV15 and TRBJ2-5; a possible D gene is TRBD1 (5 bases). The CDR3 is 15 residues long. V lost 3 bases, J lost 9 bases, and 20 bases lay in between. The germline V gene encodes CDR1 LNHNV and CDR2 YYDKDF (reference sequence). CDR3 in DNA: TGTGCCACCAGCAGGGCGGACACCCGACTTGGGGCCCAGTACTTC. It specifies CATSRADTRLGAQYF. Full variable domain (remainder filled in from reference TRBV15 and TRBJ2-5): DAMVIQNPRYQVTQFGKPVTLSCSQTLNHNVMYWYQQKSSQAPKLLFHYYDKDFNNEADTPDNFQSRRPNTSFCFLDIRSPGLGDTAMYLCATSRADTRLGAQYFGPGTRLLVL.

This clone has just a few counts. The CDR3 sequence: CASSPAGRGTEAFF. The CDR3, as DNA: TGTGCCAGCTCACCAGCCGGGCGCGGGACTGAAGCTTTCTTT. The genes are TRBV18 and TRBJ1-1; D is undetermined. Between the trimmed V and J ends, which lost 2 bases and 5 bases, there was a span of 12 bases. Germline-derived CDR1 and CDR2 are KGHSH and LQKENI. This CDR3 region has 14 residues. Full variable domain (rest looked up from reference TRBV18 and TRBJ1-1): NAGVMQNPRHLVRRRGQEARLRCSPMKGHSHVYWYRQLPEEGLKFMVYLQKENIIDESGMPKERFSAEFPKEGPSILRIQQVVRGDSAAYFCASSPAGRGTEAFFGQGTRLTVV.

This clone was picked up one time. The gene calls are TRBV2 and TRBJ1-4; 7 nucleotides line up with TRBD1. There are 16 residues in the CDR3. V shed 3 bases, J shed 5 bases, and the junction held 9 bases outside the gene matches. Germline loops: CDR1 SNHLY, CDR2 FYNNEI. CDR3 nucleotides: TGTGCCAGCAGTGATGGCCTTCCCAGGGGGAATGAAAAACTGTTTTTT. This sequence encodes CASSDGLPRGNEKLFF.

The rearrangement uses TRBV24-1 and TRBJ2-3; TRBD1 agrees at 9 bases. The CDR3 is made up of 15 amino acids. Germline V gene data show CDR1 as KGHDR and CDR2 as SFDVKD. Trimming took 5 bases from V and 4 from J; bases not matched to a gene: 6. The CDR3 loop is CATSAQGAIADTQYF. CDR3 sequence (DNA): TGTGCCACCAGTGCACAGGGGGCCATCGCAGATACGCAGTATTTT.

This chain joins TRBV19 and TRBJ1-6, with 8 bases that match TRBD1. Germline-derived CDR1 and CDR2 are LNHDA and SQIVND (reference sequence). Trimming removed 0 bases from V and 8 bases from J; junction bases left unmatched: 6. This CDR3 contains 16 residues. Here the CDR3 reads CASSIDSTGGYSPLHF. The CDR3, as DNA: TGTGCCAGTAGTATAGATTCAACAGGGGGATATTCACCCCTCCACTTT.

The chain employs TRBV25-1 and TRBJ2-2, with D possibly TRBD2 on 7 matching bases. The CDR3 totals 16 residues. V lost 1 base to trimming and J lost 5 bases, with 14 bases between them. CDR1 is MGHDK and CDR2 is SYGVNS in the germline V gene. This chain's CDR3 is CASSESLGGGTGELFF. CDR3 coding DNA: TGTGCCAGCAGTGAATCACTAGGGGGAGGGACCGGGGAGCTGTTTTTT.

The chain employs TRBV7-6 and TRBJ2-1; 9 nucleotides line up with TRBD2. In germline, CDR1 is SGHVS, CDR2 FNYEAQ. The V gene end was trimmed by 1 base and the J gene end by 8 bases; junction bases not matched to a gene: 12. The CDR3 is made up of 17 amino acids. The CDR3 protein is CASSLGGTSLREDEQFF. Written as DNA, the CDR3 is TGTGCCAGCAGCTTAGGGGGGACTAGCCTTAGGGAGGATGAGCAGTTCTTC.

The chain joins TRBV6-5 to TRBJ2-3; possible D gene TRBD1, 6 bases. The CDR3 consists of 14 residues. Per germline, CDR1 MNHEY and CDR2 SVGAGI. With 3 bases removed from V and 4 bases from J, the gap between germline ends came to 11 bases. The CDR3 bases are TGTGCCAGCAGTTATGGGTCAGGGGCAGATACGCAGTATTTT. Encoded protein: CASSYGSGADTQYF.

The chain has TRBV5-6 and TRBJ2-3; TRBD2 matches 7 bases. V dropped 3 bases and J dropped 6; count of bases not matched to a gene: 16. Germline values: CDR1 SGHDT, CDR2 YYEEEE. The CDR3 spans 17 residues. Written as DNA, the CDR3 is TGTGCCAGCAGCTCCAACCGACTAGCCGGACTGATGGATACGCAGTATTTT. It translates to CASSSNRLAGLMDTQYF.

The CDR3 reads CASSQGQNSNQPQHF. CDR3 bases: TGTGCCAGCAGCCAGGGACAAAATAGCAATCAGCCCCAGCATTTT. The rearrangement joins TRBV3-1 (or the pseudogene TRBV3-2) to TRBJ1-5; D is possibly TRBD1 (6 bases). V dropped 3 bases and J dropped 0 bases, with 9 bases sitting between them. Germline loops: CDR1 LGHDT, CDR2 YNNKEL (reference sequence). The CDR3 spans 15 residues.

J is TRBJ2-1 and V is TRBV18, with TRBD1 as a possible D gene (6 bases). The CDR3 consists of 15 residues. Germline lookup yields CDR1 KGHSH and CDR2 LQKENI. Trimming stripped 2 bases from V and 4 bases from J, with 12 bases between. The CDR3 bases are TGTGCCAGCTCACCAGTGGGGACAAGGTACAATGAGCAGTTCTTC. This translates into CASSPVGTRYNEQFF. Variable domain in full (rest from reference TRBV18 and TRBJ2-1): NAGVMQNPRHLVRRRGQEARLRCSPMKGHSHVYWYRQLPEEGLKFMVYLQKENIIDESGMPKERFSAEFPKEGPSILRIQQVVRGDSAAYFCASSPVGTRYNEQFFGPGTRLTVL.

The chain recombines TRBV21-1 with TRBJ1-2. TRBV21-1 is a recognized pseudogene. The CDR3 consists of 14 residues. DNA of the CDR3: TGTGCCAGCAGCCGGGGGAACTTAAACTATGGCTACACCTTC. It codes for CASSRGNLNYGYTF.

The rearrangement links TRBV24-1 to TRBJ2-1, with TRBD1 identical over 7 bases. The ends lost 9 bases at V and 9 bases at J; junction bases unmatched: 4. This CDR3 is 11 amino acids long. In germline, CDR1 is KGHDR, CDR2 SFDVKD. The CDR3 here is CATENRGEQFF. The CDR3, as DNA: TGTGCCACCGAGAACAGGGGTGAGCAGTTCTTC.

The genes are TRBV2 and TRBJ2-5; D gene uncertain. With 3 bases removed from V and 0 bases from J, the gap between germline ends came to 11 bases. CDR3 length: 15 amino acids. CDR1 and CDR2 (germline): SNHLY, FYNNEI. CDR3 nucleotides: TGTGCCAGCAGTGACGATAGTGCGGACCAAGAGACCCAGTACTTC. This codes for CASSDDSADQETQYF.

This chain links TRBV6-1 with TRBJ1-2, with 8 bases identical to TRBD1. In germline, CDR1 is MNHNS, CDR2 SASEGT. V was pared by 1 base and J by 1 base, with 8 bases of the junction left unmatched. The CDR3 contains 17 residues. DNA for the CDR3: TGTGCCAGCAGTGAAGTGGCAGGGGGCGCGCGTAACTATGGCTACACCTTC. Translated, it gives CASSEVAGGARNYGYTF.

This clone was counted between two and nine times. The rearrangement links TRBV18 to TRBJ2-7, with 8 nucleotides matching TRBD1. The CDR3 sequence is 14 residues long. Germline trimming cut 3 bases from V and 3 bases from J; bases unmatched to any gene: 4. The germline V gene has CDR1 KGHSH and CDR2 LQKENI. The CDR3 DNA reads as TGTGCCAGCTCACCCACGACAGGGGTCTACGAGCAGTACTTC. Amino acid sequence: CASSPTTGVYEQYF.

The CDR3 loop is CASSLALPGDTGELFF. The CDR3 nucleotides are TGTGCCAGCAGCTTAGCGCTGCCGGGGGACACCGGGGAGCTGTTTTTT. This chain uses TRBV7-2 with TRBJ2-2; D is perhaps TRBD2 (6 bases). The CDR3 covers 16 residues. Germline assignment: CDR1 SGHTA and CDR2 FQGNSA. V dropped 0 bases and J dropped 3 bases, with 11 bases sitting between them.

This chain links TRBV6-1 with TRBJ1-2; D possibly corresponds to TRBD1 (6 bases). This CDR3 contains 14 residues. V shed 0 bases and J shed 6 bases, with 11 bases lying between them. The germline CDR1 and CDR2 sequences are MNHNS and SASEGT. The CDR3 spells CASSEASGVDGYTF. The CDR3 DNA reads TGTGCCAGCAGTGAAGCCTCAGGGGTGGATGGCTACACCTTC.

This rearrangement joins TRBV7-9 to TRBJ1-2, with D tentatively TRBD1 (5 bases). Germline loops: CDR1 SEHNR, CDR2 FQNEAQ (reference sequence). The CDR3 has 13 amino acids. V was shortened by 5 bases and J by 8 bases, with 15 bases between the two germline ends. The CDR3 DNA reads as TGTGCCAGCAGCCAAGGTGGGGGGGACGGCTACACCTTC. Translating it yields CASSQGGGDGYTF.

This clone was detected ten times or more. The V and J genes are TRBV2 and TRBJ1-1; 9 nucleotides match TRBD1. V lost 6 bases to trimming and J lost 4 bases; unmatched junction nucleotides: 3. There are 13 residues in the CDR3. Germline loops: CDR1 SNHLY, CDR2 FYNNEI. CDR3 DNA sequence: TGTGCCAGCAGATGGACAGGGGCCACTGAAGCTTTCTTT. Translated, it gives CASRWTGATEAFF.

CDR3 region: CSGGQGTYNEQFF. CDR3 coding DNA: TGCAGCGGGGGACAGGGAACCTACAATGAGCAGTTCTTC. The J gene is TRBJ2-1, the V gene TRBV29-1; 9 bases are shared with TRBD1. Losses at the gene ends were 7 bases for V and 2 bases for J; bases not matched to a gene: 3. This CDR3 contains 13 residues. Looked up from germline, CDR1 is SQVTM and CDR2 is ANQGSEA.

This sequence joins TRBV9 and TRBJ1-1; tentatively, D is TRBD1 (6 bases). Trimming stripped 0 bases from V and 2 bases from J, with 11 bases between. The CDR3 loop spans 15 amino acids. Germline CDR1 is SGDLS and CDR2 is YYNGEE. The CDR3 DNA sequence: TGTGCCAGCAGCGTAGAGAAGGGGGTTAACACTGAAGCTTTCTTT. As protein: CASSVEKGVNTEAFF. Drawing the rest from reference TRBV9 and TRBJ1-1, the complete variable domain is DSGVTQTPKHLITATGQRVTLRCSPRSGDLSVYWYQQSLDQGLQFLIQYYNGEERAKGNILERFSAQQFPDLHSELNLSSLELGDSALYFCASSVEKGVNTEAFFGQGTRLTVV.